Below are 2 T cell receptor beta chains sequenced from a single sample in a study of tumor-infiltrating lymphocytes in oesophageal squamous cell carcinoma. TCRdb re-called the PCR reads with MiXCR, one entry per CDR3 protein. The table shows about 21,000 distinct CDR3 sequences, with around 39% occurring only once. The specimen was esophageal tumor tissue. These receptors were collected from a male donor with esophageal squamous cell carcinoma.

In DNA form, the CDR3 reads TGTGCCACCAGCAGAGGTCTTTCGGGACACCCCGGTTTGGACACCGGGGAGCTGTTTTTT. Amino acids: CATSRGLSGHPGLDTGELFF. The gene calls are TRBV15 and TRBJ2-2; tentatively, D is TRBD1 (6 bases). This CDR3 has 20 residues. V lost 1 base, J lost 3 bases, and 24 bases lay in between. Germline V lookup: CDR1 LNHNV, CDR2 YYDKDF (reference sequence).

The rearrangement links TRBV18 to TRBJ2-5; D could derive from TRBD1 or TRBD2 (5 bases each). This CDR3 has 13 residues. Looked up from germline, CDR1 is KGHSH and CDR2 is LQKENI. V dropped 0 bases and J dropped 5 bases, with 7 bases sitting between them. CDR3 loop: CASSPPGAETQYF. The CDR3 DNA reads as TGTGCCAGCTCACCACCCGGGGCCGAGACCCAGTACTTC.